This TCR beta chain originates from a study of T cell repertoires in aging, cancer and after chemotherapy. Between the trimmed V and J ends, which lost 2 bases and 4 bases, there was a span of 11 bases. Germline values: CDR1 MDHEN, CDR2 SYDVKM. The CDR3 is 15 amino acids. TCR beta rearrangements were amplified from peripheral blood genomic DNA. Rearranged V-D-J TRB sequences were amplified with a mixed TRB-A/B primer pool. TCRdb reprocessed the multiplex PCR reads via MiXCR and lists one record per CDR3 protein. The sample has approximately 1,000 distinct CDR3 sequences; 25% to 30% are singletons. The chain recombines TRBV28 with TRBJ1-4; possibly TRBD1 for D (5 bases). The TCR originated in a human donor with a solid tumor. Input material: blood. The CDR3 DNA is TGTGCCAGCAGTTTAAAGGGGAGTTATAATGAAAAACTGTTTTTT. As protein: CASSLKGSYNEKLFF. Variable domain in full (rest from reference TRBV28 and TRBJ1-4): DVKVTQSSRYLVKRTGEKVFLECVQDMDHENMFWYRQDPGLGLRLIYFSYDVKMKEKGDIPEGYSVSREKKERFSLILESASTNQTSMYLCASSLKGSYNEKLFFGSGTQLSVL.